The clone carrying this T cell receptor beta chain was counted between two and nine times. The antigen is unknown. The ends lost 2 bases at V and 3 bases at J; junction bases unmatched: 2. This CDR3 is 14 amino acids long. CDR1 MGHDK and CDR2 SYGVNS come from the germline V gene. TCR beta CDR3 region amplification was performed from RNA transcripts. An initial round of RT-PCR targeting the TCR CDR3 relied on the HTBI primer set. TCRdb fed the multiplex PCR reads into MiXCR, producing one record per CDR3 protein. The table includes 490,000 or so distinct CDR3 sequences, 20% detected once. Clinicians diagnosed patients from clinical symptoms, serum thyroxine and TRAb, thyroid ultrasound and orbital computed tomography. Fresh 10 ml peripheral blood yielded PBMCs. The data belong to a study of T cells in Graves' hyperthyroidism and ophthalmopathy. Regarding the study as a whole: Blood also contained most expanded thyroid clonotypes above 0.001.

Sequencing was performed on blood. The rearrangement joins TRBV25-1 to TRBJ2-7; TRBD2 aligns across 9 bases. The TCR originated in a man in his forties with Graves' ophthalmopathy. The CDR3 DNA is TGTGCCAGCAGTGAAGGTAGCGGGGGCTACGAGCAGTACTTC. This encodes CASSEGSGGYEQYF.